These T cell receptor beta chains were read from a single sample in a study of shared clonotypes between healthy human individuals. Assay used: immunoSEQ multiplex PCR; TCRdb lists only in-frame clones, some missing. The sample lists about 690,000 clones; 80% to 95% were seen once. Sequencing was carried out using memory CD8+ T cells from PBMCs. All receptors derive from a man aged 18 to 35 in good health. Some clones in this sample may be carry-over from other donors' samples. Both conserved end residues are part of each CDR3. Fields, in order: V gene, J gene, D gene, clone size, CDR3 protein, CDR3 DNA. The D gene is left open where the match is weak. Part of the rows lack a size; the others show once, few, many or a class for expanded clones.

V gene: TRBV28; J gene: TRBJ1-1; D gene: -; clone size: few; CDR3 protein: CASSQWSEAFF; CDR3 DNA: TGTGCCAGCAGCCAATGGAGTGAAGCTTTCTTT
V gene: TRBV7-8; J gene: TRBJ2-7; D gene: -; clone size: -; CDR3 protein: CASSLGALTLYSYEQYF; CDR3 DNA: TGTGCCAGCAGCTTAGGAGCCCTGACCCTTTATTCCTACGAGCAGTACTTC
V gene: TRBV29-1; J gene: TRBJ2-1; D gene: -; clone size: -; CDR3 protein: CSVEDRGQDEQFF; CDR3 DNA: TGCAGCGTTGAAGATAGGGGCCAGGATGAGCAGTTCTTC
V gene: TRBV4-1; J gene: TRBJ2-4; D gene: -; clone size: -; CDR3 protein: CASSQPRQGLAKNIQYF; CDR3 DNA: TGCGCCAGCAGCCAACCCAGACAGGGACTAGCCAAAAACATTCAGTACTTC
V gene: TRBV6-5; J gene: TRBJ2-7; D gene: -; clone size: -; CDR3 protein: CASSHPQAPYEQYF; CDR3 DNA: TGTGCCAGCAGTCATCCTCAGGCCCCCTACGAGCAGTACTTC
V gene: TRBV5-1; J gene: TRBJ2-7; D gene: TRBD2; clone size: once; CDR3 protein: CASSLDVLADLKEQYF; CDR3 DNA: TGCGCCAGCAGCTTAGACGTCCTAGCGGACCTTAAAGAGCAGTACTTC
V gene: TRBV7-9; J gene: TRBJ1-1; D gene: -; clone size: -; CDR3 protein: CASSWGTVTTEAFF; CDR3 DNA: TGTGCCAGCAGCTGGGGAACAGTTACCACTGAAGCTTTCTTT
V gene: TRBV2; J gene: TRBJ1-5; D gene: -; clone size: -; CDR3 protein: CASRWGTDSNQPQHF; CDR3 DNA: TGTGCCAGCCGGTGGGGCACCGATAGCAATCAGCCCCAGCATTTT
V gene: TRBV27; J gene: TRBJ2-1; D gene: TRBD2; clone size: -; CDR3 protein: CASTSSGSNEQFF; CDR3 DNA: TGTGCCAGCACATCTAGCGGGAGCAATGAGCAGTTCTTC
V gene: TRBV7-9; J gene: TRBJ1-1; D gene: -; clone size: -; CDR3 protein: CASSSGHLGTEAFF; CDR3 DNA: TGTGCCAGCAGCTCGGGACATTTGGGCACTGAAGCTTTCTTT
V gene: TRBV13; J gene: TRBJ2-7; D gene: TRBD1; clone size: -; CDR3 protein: CASSLEQGAGKGSYEQYF; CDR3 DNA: TGTGCCAGCAGCTTAGAACAGGGGGCCGGGAAGGGATCCTACGAGCAGTACTTC
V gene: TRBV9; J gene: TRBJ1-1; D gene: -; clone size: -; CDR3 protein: CASSVSGTEAFF; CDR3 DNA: TGTGCCAGCAGCGTATCCGGCACTGAAGCTTTCTTT
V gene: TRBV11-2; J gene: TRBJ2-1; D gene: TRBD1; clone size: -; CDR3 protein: CASSNPGQGPLYNEQFF; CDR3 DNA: TGTGCCAGCAGCAACCCGGGACAGGGCCCTCTCTACAATGAGCAGTTCTTC